The text below deals with one T cell receptor (beta chain). This record belongs to a study of T cell changes during pregnancy in multiple sclerosis. Assay used: immunoSEQ multiplex PCR; TCRdb lists only in-frame clones, some missing. The table lists around 78,000 clones, around 92% of them singletons. This CDR3 is 16 amino acids long. Sequenced material: peripheral blood, taken in the third trimester of pregnancy. The clonotype was recovered from a female donor in good health, enrolled as a control in a pregnancy study. This chain joins TRBV21-1 and TRBJ1-1; the table's D call, TRBD1, was not checked against the DNA. TRBV21-1 is classified as a pseudogene. As DNA, the CDR3 is TGTGCCAGCAGCAAGGGACAGGGGGCTCAGAGCGCTGAAGCTTTCTTT. Protein product: CASSKGQGAQSAEAFF.